This T cell receptor beta chain was sequenced during a study of T cells after posttransplantation cyclophosphamide. Cells defined as naive were viable CD3+CD4+ or CD3+CD8+ and CCR7+CD45RA+CD45RO-CD95-CD27+CD28+. On the day of bone marrow donation, the related graft donor provided peripheral blood. TCRdb's table, derived via immunoSEQ multiplex PCR, lists solely in-frame clones and lacks some. The sample records more than 30,000 clones, about nine tenths being singletons. Broader study findings: Tissue-infiltrating T cells from skin or gut overlapped little with blood T cells. Later post-transplant blood repertoires were often dominated by donor CD8+ memory clones. Recipient CMV seropositivity and CMV reactivation strongly tracked TRB clonality.

Remarks on this clone: Its target is not known.

Sequencing was performed on naive CD4+ T cells sorted from PBMCs. The receptor comes from a woman aged 55-69 years in good health, CMV-negative, and a related stem cell transplant donor.

DNA of the CDR3: TGTGCCAGCAGCGTAGGGGCGGGAGAAAGCGATACGCAGTATTTT. It translates to CASSVGAGESDTQYF. V and J are TRBV9 and TRBJ2-3; 7 bases line up with TRBD2. The CDR3 is 15 residues long. From germline, CDR1 is SGDLS and CDR2 YYNGEE. The junction had 7 bases not matched to a gene; V was cut back by 0 bases and J by 6 bases.